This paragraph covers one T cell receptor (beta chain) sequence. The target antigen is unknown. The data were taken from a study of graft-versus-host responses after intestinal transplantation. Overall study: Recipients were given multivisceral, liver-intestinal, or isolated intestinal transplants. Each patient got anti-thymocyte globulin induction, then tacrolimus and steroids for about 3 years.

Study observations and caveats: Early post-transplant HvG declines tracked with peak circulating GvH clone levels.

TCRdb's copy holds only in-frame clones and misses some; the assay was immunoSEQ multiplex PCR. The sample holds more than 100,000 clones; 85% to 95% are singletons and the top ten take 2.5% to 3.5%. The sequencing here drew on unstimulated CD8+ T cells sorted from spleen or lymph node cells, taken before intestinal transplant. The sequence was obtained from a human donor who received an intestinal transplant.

Here the CDR3 reads CASTGRRAYEQYF. The CDR3 DNA reads as TGTGCCAGCACAGGACGGCGAGCCTACGAGCAGTACTTC. The chain recombines TRBV6-5 with TRBJ2-7; D gene uncertain. V was pared by 7 bases and J by 2 bases, with 12 bases between. The CDR3 has 13 amino acids. Germline V gene lookup returns CDR1 MNHEY and CDR2 SVGAGI.